Below are 21 T cell receptor beta chains sequenced from a single sample in a study of T cells after posttransplantation cyclophosphamide. Treatment was busulfan-fludarabine conditioning, a marrow graft, and cyclophosphamide on days +3 and +4. The assay was immunoSEQ multiplex PCR, and TCRdb's table has in-frame clones only and misses some. The sample has several hundred clones, around 76% seen once; the top ten hold roughly 24%. Sequences were derived from CD4+ T cells sorted from blood, sampled after an allogeneic stem cell transplant with post-transplant cyclophosphamide. These TCRs come from a female patient in her thirties or forties who received an allogeneic stem cell transplant from a related donor, was CMV-positive, and had no GVHD. Some T cells may have originated in the graft donor.

This clone was seen only once. CDR3 in DNA: TGCAGTGCTGGACAGATTTATGGCTACACCTTC. Amino acid sequence: CSAGQIYGYTF. This rearrangement joins TRBV20-1 to TRBJ1-2, with D tentatively TRBD1 (6 bases). CDR3 length: 11 amino acids. Germline CDR1 reads DFQATT; CDR2 reads SNEGSKA (reference sequence). V lost 5 bases and J lost 5, with 9 bases in between.

A note on this clone: One end of the junction is discordant with germline, which a read error may explain. The same CDR3 can be traced to other DNA sequences in this sample. The genes are TRBV10-3 and TRBJ1-6; 9 bases are shared with TRBD1. In germline, CDR1 is ENHRY, CDR2 SYGVKD. The CDR3 runs to 17 residues. CDR3: CAISEGQGSDRNSPLHF. For the CDR3, the DNA is TGTGCCATCAGTGAGGGACAGGGGTCGGATCGTAATTCCCCCCTCCACTTT.

The chain links TRBV7-3 to TRBJ1-1; a possible D gene is TRBD1 (5 bases). The germline V gene encodes CDR1 SGHTA and CDR2 FQGTGA. V lost 2 bases, J lost 2 bases, and 9 bases lay in between. The CDR3 loop spans 14 amino acids. CDR3 bases: TGTGCCAGCAGCTTATTTGGGGCTAACACTGAAGCTTTCTTT. This translates into CASSLFGANTEAFF. Combining the CDR3 with reference TRBV7-3 and TRBJ1-1 gives the whole variable domain GAGVSQTPSNKVTEKGKYVELRCDPISGHTALYWYRQSLGQGPEFLIYFQGTGAADDSGLPNDRFFAVRPEGSVSTLKIQRTERGDSAVYLCASSLFGANTEAFFGQGTRLTVV.

The genes are TRBV7-2 and TRBJ1-1, with D maybe TRBD1 (5 bases). The CDR3 runs 13 residues. The V end lost 3 bases, the J end lost 3 bases, and 8 bases lay between the germline ends. CDR1 is SGHTA and CDR2 is FQGNSA in the germline V gene. The CDR3 protein is CASSFQGDTEAFF. DNA of the CDR3: TGTGCCAGCAGCTTCCAAGGGGACACTGAAGCTTTCTTT.

CDR3 DNA sequence: TGCGCCAGCAGATGGGGACAGGGGGATGAAAAACTGTTTTTT. This gives the protein CASRWGQGDEKLFF. The V gene is TRBV5-1, the J gene TRBJ1-4; 11 bases are shared with TRBD1. Germline CDR1 reads SGHRS; CDR2 reads YFSETQ. V shed 5 bases and J 6 bases; nucleotides not matched to a gene: 3. The CDR3 sequence is 14 residues long.

This sequence joins TRBV7-2 and TRBJ2-7, with 8 bases aligning to TRBD1. V shed 1 base and J 3 bases; nucleotides not matched to a gene: 5. This CDR3 contains 15 residues. Germline lookup yields CDR1 SGHTA and CDR2 FQGNSA. The CDR3 bases are TGTGCCAGCAGCTTAGGGACAGGGAGTTTCTACGAGCAGTACTTC. It encodes CASSLGTGSFYEQYF.

The chain uses TRBV5-1 and TRBJ2-7; perhaps TRBD1 as D (6 bases). Per the germline V gene, CDR1 is SGHRS and CDR2 is YFSETQ. Trimming removed 0 bases from V and 3 bases from J, with 16 bases in between. The CDR3 runs 16 residues. Here the CDR3 DNA reads TGCGCCAGCAGCTTGGCCGGGCAGGGGTATGACTACGAGCAGTACTTC. The encoded protein is CASSLAGQGYDYEQYF.

In this sample, this clone turned up a few times. The chain links TRBV13 to TRBJ1-3; unclear D gene. The CDR3 is 14 amino acids. Germline V gives CDR1 PRHDT, CDR2 FYEKMQ (reference sequence). Trimming removed 3 bases from V and 2 bases from J, with 8 bases in between. The CDR3, as DNA: TGTGCCAGCAGCTTGAGGGTTACTGGAAACACCATATATTTT. Its translation is CASSLRVTGNTIYF.

This clone occurred once. The J gene is TRBJ1-6, the V gene TRBV9; 7 nucleotides align to TRBD1. The trim removed 0 bases at V and 8 bases at J, leaving 2 bases unmatched. CDR3 length equals 14 residues. The germline gives CDR1 SGDLS, CDR2 YYNGEE. This chain's CDR3 is CASSVGQGHSPLHF. The CDR3 DNA follows: TGTGCCAGCAGCGTAGGACAGGGCCATTCACCCCTCCACTTT.

The DNA for the CDR3 is TGCGCCAGCAGTGAGTCAGGCGGGACTAGCGGGGGCCAACTCACAGATACGCAGTATTTT. It is translated as CASSESGGTSGGQLTDTQYF. The chain recombines TRBV10-2 with TRBJ2-3, with 14 nucleotides matching TRBD2. Germline CDR1 and CDR2: WSHSY and SAAADI. V lost 0 bases to trimming and J lost 2 bases; unmatched junction nucleotides: 10. This CDR3 has 20 amino acids.

V is TRBV10-2 and J is TRBJ2-2; D is undetermined. The V end lost 6 bases, the J end lost 4 bases, and 6 bases lay between the germline ends. CDR3 length: 12 amino acids. Germline V gene lookup returns CDR1 WSHSY and CDR2 SAAADI. CDR3 protein: CASRSSTGELFF. The CDR3, as DNA: TGCGCCAGCAGATCTTCCACCGGGGAGCTGTTTTTT.

The rearrangement links TRBV7-3 to TRBJ2-1, with 9 bases fitting TRBD1. Germline trimming cut 5 bases from V and 10 bases from J; bases unmatched to any gene: 6. CDR1 and CDR2 from the germline V gene are SGHTA and FQGTGA. The CDR3 has 13 residues. The CDR3 DNA is TGTGCCAGCAGCCCACAGGGGGCCAGGGAGCAGTTCTTC. Translated, it gives CASSPQGAREQFF. Full variable domain (remainder filled in from reference TRBV7-3 and TRBJ2-1): GAGVSQTPSNKVTEKGKYVELRCDPISGHTALYWYRQSLGQGPEFLIYFQGTGAADDSGLPNDRFFAVRPEGSVSTLKIQRTERGDSAVYLCASSPQGAREQFFGPGTRLTVL.

This clone came up a few times. The genes are TRBV19 and TRBJ1-6, with TRBD1 matching 7 bases. V shed 2 bases, J shed 8 bases, and the junction held 3 bases outside the gene matches. CDR1 and CDR2 from the germline V gene are LNHDA and SQIVND (reference sequence). This CDR3 region has 14 residues. The CDR3 bases are TGTGCCAGTAGTATACTGAGGGGGCATTCACCCCTCCACTTT. It is translated as CASSILRGHSPLHF.

Of note for this clone: Other DNA sequences in the sample encode the same CDR3. This chain uses TRBV19 with TRBJ1-1, with TRBD1 as a possible D gene (6 bases). The germline gives CDR1 LNHDA, CDR2 SQIVND (reference sequence). This CDR3 comprises 13 residues. Trimming took 7 bases from V and 4 from J, leaving 13 bases between them. The CDR3 sequence is CASTLTGGTEAFF. The DNA of the CDR3 is TGTGCCAGTACCCTGACAGGAGGCACTGAAGCTTTCTTT. Together with reference TRBV19 and TRBJ1-1, the CDR3 gives the full variable domain: DGGITQSPKYLFRKEGQNVTLSCEQNLNHDAMYWYRQDPGQGLRLIYYSQIVNDFQKGDIAEGYSVSREKKESFPLTVTSAQKNPTAFYLCASTLTGGTEAFFGQGTRLTVV.

This chain joins TRBV7-9 and TRBJ1-2; D is possibly TRBD1 (6 bases). The CDR3 loop spans 11 amino acids. Trimming stripped 4 bases from V and 9 bases from J, with 9 bases between. CDR1 and CDR2 (germline): SEHNR, FQNEAQ (reference sequence). The CDR3 sequence is CASSSGDRYTF. The CDR3 nucleotides are TGTGCCAGCAGCTCAGGGGATCGCTACACCTTC.

This chain uses TRBV19 with TRBJ2-4; 16 positions match TRBD2. The CDR3 loop spans 19 amino acids. Germline loops: CDR1 LNHDA, CDR2 SQIVND (reference sequence). V was clipped by 5 bases and J by 1 base; unmatched bases: 8. The CDR3 DNA reads as TGTGCCAGTAGTCGGGGACTAGCGGGGGGGTTGATGGCCAAAAACATTCAGTACTTC. Protein sequence: CASSRGLAGGLMAKNIQYF.

The chain is built from TRBV7-2 and TRBJ1-1; D is unresolved. The germline gives CDR1 SGHTA, CDR2 FQGNSA. This CDR3 has 16 residues. The V and J ends lost 5 bases and 6 bases respectively, with 22 bases between them. CDR3 in amino acids: CASSPKAPSARSEAFF. The CDR3 nucleotides are TGTGCCAGCAGCCCGAAGGCGCCCTCAGCGAGGTCTGAAGCTTTCTTT.

This clone appeared a single time. This chain links TRBV5-4 with TRBJ2-2, with 9 nucleotides matching TRBD1. The V and J ends lost 4 bases and 3 bases, in that order; junction bases with no gene match: 4. Looked up from germline, CDR1 is SGHNT and CDR2 is YYREEE (reference sequence). The CDR3 runs 15 residues. The CDR3 sequence: CASSTRDRDTGELFF. The CDR3 DNA reads TGTGCCAGCAGCACCCGGGACAGGGACACCGGGGAGCTGTTTTTT.

This clone was seen only once. The gene calls are TRBV14 and TRBJ2-1; no definite D call. Trimming took 1 base from V and 2 from J, leaving 6 bases between them. The CDR3 length is 14 residues. Germline V gene sequence: CDR1 SGHDN, CDR2 FVKESK. CDR3 bases: TGTGCCAGCAGCCAAGGCGGCCCCTACAATGAGCAGTTCTTC. Translation gives CASSQGGPYNEQFF.

The V call is TRBV11-2, the J call TRBJ1-1, with D uncertain. The CDR3 is 15 amino acids. Germline values: CDR1 SGHAT, CDR2 FQNNGV. Trimming removed 2 bases at V and 5 bases at J, with 15 bases between. CDR3 sequence (DNA): TGTGCCAGCAGCTTATATAGTCGAGGAGCAACTGAAGCTTTCTTT. Its protein product is CASSLYSRGATEAFF.

By share, this clone counts as large. J is TRBJ1-2 and V is TRBV6-5, with a possible D match to TRBD1 (6 bases). The germline gives CDR1 MNHEY, CDR2 SVGAGI. This CDR3 contains 12 residues. V lost 7 bases to trimming and J lost 2 bases, with 8 bases between them. The CDR3 loop reads CASKGENYGYTF. The CDR3 nucleotides read TGTGCCAGCAAGGGGGAAAACTATGGCTACACCTTC.